This TCR beta chain was found in a study of blood T cells in healthy people across ages. About this clonotype: Its antigen remains unknown. An end of the junction does not agree with germline; a read error may underlie this.

Study-level points and caveats: The authors considered diversity estimates from one million T cells to be underestimates.

CDR3 size: 16 residues. Per germline, CDR1 MNHNS and CDR2 SASEGT. Samples each had at least 5 micrograms of total RNA extracted. PCR was performed a second time for about 6 to 12 cycles using a sample-barcoded 5' primer and a J-beta primer mix. In TCRdb, the 5' RACE reads were re-called with MiXCR into one record per CDR3 protein. This sample has 550,000 to 650,000 distinct CDR3 sequences, with about 30% found just once. The sequenced sample consisted of blood. This TCR was sampled from a woman older than 75 in good health. This rearrangement joins TRBV6-1 to TRBJ2-7, with 9 bases lining up with TRBD1. TRBJ2-5 explains the end of the DNA better; the J call may be wrong. The CDR3 loop reads CASSEVAGTGTETQYF. In DNA, the CDR3 is TGTGCTAGCAGTGAAGTAGCCGGGACAGGGACCGAGACCCAGTACTTC.